Below, one T cell receptor beta chain is given with its context. As yet, its antigen is unknown. The sample is drawn from a study of cytomegalovirus exposure and HLA in healthy donors. The CDR3 has 16 amino acids. Germline V gene data show CDR1 as SGHTA and CDR2 as FQGNSA. Trimming pared 2 bases from V and 2 bases from J, leaving 13 bases between. PCR used 60 Vbeta primers and 13 Jbeta primers. Assay: immunoSEQ multiplex PCR; the TCRdb copy retains only in-frame clones and omits some. The table lists 190,000 or so clones, about four fifths of them singletons. Everyone who donated was a healthy bone marrow donor. General study findings and limits: Per a prior analysis, the majority of TCR beta V segments were productive roughly 87% or roughly 30% of the time. One variant, a missense change in DCLRE1C, was linked in a later analysis to TCR beta V- and J-gene trimming.

Sequences were obtained from PBMCs. The origin of this receptor is a woman in her 50s in good health and CMV-seropositive. The chain uses TRBV7-2 and TRBJ1-3; D remains ambiguous. CDR3 loop: CASSLMRAGTGNTIYF. The CDR3 coding sequence is TGTGCCAGCAGCTTAATGAGGGCTGGCACTGGAAACACCATATATTTT.